This T cell receptor beta chain originates from a study of T-cell reconstitution after alpha-beta-depleted transplantation in children (dated by TCRdb to 2016 to 2017). Some background on the complete study: Using TCR repertoire profiling, the study quantitatively followed how T-cell immune reconstitution unfolded in children after TCRalphabeta/CD19-depleted allogeneic hematopoietic cell transplantation. The paper as a whole reports these results and caveats: In some patients, the high TCRbeta diversity seen at day 60 was put down to recipient T cells and intrathymic progenitors that had survived conditioning. About two months after transplant, the apparently early recovery of alphabetaT-cell counts reportedly depended on just several hundred clones that had expanded rapidly and came from non-depleted graft cells. Hyperexpanded clone frequencies declined over subsequent months; after one year, T-cell counts and TCRbeta diversity were mostly attributed to newly produced T cells.

Libraries were built with PCR. The sequencer listed for this sample is Illumina HiSeq 2500. TCR library preparation used molecular barcoding, with unique molecular identifiers applied to normalize quantification of the TCRbeta repertoire. The raw public reads went through TCRdb reprocessing: fastp at Q25, MiXCR clone calling, in-frame beta chains kept. Rows merge per CDR3 protein into single entries with the most common DNA and genes. The sample data list about 300,000 distinct CDR3 sequences, and around a tenth of these were observed just once. In total, the top ten clones hold roughly 7.1% of the sample. The sample's treatment or condition label, decoded: allogeneic hematopoietic cell transplantation with graft depleted of TCRalphabeta T cells and CD19 B cells. The children who served as transplant recipients had been given grafts of TCRalphabeta/CD19-depleted allogeneic hematopoietic cells. This clonotype was seen repeatedly, ten times or more. The target of this receptor is not known. The input lacks base qualities; no much larger clone sits a single base away.

Counted from cysteine to phenylalanine, this CDR3 has 16 amino acids. Left in the record is the CDR3 DNA by itself, 48 bases read in frame from the first base. Here V drops 5 bases and J drops 8 bases, and the junction holds 8 bases not matched to any gene. CDR1 and CDR2, per the germline V gene (reference sequence), are PRHDT and FYEKMQ. The sequencing here drew on PBMCs, taken before TCRalphabeta/CD19-depleted stem cell transplant. This receptor was taken from a boy in the first two years of life with acute myeloid leukemia, due to receive a stem cell transplant. Recombination joined TRBV13 with TRBJ2-4; 14 middle bases align to TRBD2. The bases are TGTGCCAGCAGCCTGACTAGCGGGAGGGCCAGGGACATTCAGTACTTC. This translates into CASSLTSGRARDIQYF. The variable domain in full, with residues beyond the CDR3 obtained from the reference TRBV13 and TRBJ2-4 genes, is AAGVIQSPRHLIKEKRETATLKCYPIPRHDTVYWYQQGPGQDPQFLISFYEKMQSDKGSIPDRFSAQQFSDYHSELNMSSLELGDSALYFCASSLTSGRARDIQYFGAGTRLSVL.